This T cell receptor (beta chain) was obtained from a study of blood T cell repertoires in COVID-19. Study-level background: Italy, Spain and the United States were the sources of the convalescent and acute COVID-19 samples. Nucleic acid was either cDNA or gDNA, and it came from T cells, B-cell-depleted T cells, or PBMCs.

Authors' analysis steps: Reference gene primer amplification gave nucleated cell count estimates. TCRdb's copy holds only in-frame clones and misses some; the assay was immunoSEQ multiplex PCR. V and J calls and clone size are given by that table; D and trimming were obtained from the DNA. The sample carries 150,000 to 200,000 clones, just under 95% recorded once. This receptor was taken from a woman in her forties or fifties with acute or convalescent COVID-19. Specimen: peripheral blood.

The CDR3 nucleotides are TGTGCCATCACCCCCGGACAGAATTACTACAATGAGCAGTTCTTC. Its protein product is CAITPGQNYYNEQFF. The V call is TRBV10-3, the J call TRBJ2-1; a weak D match, TRBD1 (6 bases). V lost 7 bases to trimming and J lost 3 bases, with 16 bases between them. This CDR3 is 15 amino acids long. Germline V lookup: CDR1 ENHRY, CDR2 SYGVKD.